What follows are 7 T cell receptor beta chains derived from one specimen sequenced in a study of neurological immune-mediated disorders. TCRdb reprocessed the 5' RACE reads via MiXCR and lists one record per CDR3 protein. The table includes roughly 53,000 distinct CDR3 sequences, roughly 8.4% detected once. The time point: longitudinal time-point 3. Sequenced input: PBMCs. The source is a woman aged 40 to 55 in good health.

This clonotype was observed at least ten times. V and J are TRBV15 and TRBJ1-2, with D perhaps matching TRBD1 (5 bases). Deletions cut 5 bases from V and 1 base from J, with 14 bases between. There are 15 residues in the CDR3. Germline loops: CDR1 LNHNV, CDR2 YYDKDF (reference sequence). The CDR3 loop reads CATSLQRGLNYGYTF. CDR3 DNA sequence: TGTGCCACCAGCCTCCAGAGGGGACTTAACTATGGCTACACCTTC.

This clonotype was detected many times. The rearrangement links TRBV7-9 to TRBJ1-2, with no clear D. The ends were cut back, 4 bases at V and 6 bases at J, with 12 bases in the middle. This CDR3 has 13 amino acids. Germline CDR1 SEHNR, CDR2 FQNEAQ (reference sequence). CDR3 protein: CASSSAGLHGYTF. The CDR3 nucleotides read TGTGCCAGCAGCTCTGCCGGGTTGCATGGCTACACCTTC.

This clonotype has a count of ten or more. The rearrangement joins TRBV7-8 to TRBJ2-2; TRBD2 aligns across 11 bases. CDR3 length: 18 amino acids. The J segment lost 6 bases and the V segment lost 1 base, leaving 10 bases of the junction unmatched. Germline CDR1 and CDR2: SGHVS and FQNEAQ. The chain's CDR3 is CASSLETSGGEWAGELFF. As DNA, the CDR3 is TGTGCCAGCAGCTTAGAAACTAGCGGGGGTGAATGGGCCGGGGAGCTGTTTTTT.

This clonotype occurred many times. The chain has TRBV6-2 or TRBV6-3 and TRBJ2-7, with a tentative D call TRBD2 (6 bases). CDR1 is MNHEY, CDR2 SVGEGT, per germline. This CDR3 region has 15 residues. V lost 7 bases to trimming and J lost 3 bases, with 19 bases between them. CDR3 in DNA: TGTGCCAGCATCAACCGGGGGAAGGGGTACTACGAGCAGTACTTC. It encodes CASINRGKGYYEQYF.

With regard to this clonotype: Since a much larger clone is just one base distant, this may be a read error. The chain's CDR3 is CATSEAETSGNTGELFF. The CDR3 nucleotides read TGTGCCACCAGTGAGGCCGAGACTAGCGGGAACACCGGGGAGCTGTTTTTT. The chain links TRBV24-1 to TRBJ2-2; 9 bases agree with TRBD2. Germline V lookup: CDR1 KGHDR, CDR2 SFDVKD. The CDR3 contains 17 residues. V shed 4 bases, J shed 1 base, and the junction held 6 bases outside the gene matches.

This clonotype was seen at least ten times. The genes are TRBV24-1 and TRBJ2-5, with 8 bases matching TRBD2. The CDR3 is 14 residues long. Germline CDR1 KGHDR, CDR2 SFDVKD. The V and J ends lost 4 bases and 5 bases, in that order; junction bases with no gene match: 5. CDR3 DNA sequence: TGTGCCACCAGTGACAGCGGGAGTAGTGAGACCCAGTACTTC. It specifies CATSDSGSSETQYF.

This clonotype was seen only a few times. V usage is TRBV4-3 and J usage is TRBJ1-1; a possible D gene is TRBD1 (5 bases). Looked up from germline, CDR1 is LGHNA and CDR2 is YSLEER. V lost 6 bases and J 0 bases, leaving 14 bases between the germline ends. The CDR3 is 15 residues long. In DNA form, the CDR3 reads TGCGCCAGCAGGAGGGGTCGGGCTATGAACACTGAAGCTTTCTTT. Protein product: CASRRGRAMNTEAFF.